This note documents a single T cell receptor beta chain sequence. Its antigen is as yet unknown. Per germline, CDR1 MNHEY and CDR2 SVGAGI. The length of the CDR3 is 12 residues. The germline V and J ends were trimmed by 5 bases and 5 bases, with 9 bases remaining between them. The data were obtained in a study of OX40 agonist ivuxolimab in advanced cancers. Looking at the study overall: Previous treatment with anti-PD-1, anti-PD-L1 or anti-CTLA-4 therapy was allowed; approximately 40% had received some. Overall study results and limits: Clonal expansion was among the lowest in partial responders at 0.1-3.0 mg/kg, especially CD8+. Nonresponders, in some cases, also had low normalized T-cell clonal expansion.

Blood draws occurred at baseline, cycle 4 day 1, and cycle 7 day 1. Here immunoSEQ multiplex PCR was the method, and the copy in TCRdb shows in-frame clones only, minus some. The table includes over 55,000 clones, about 94% detected once. V usage is TRBV6-5 and J usage is TRBJ1-1; tentatively, D is TRBD1 (6 bases). The clonotype was recovered from an adult with an advanced solid tumor such as melanoma, head and neck, liver or kidney cancer. This specimen was CD4+ or CD8+ T cells sorted from blood, taken in a trial of the OX40 agonist ivuxolimab. The CDR3 nucleotides are TGTGCCAGCAGTCGTCAGGGGACTGAAGCTTTCTTT. Protein: CASSRQGTEAFF.